This is a list of T cell receptor beta chains from one sample in a study of tumor-infiltrating lymphocytes in primary liver carcinoma. TCRdb re-called the multiplex PCR reads through MiXCR, storing one row per CDR3 protein. The sample has about 70,000 distinct CDR3 sequences; 60% to 75% are singletons. Sequenced material: liver tumor tissue from sampling region 4. Receptor source: a man aged 35 to 55 with primary liver carcinoma and hepatitis B virus infection. Both conserved end residues are trimmed from each CDR3. D genes are given only for firm matches.

D gene: TRBD1
V gene: TRBV2
CDR3 protein: ASTGQLMNTEAF

D gene: .
V gene: TRBV5-1
CDR3 protein: ASSKTGAYEQY

D gene: .
V gene: TRBV4-1
CDR3 protein: SSSREEDSQEIQY

D gene: .
V gene: TRBV4-2
CDR3 protein: VSSQDKLANEQF

D gene: .
V gene: TRBV12-3/TRBV12-4
CDR3 protein: ASSPMWETQY

D gene: .
V gene: TRBV6-1
CDR3 protein: ASSTYRGRDTGELF

D gene: TRBD2
V gene: TRBV4-1
CDR3 protein: ASSQDPTGGNEQY

D gene: .
V gene: TRBV11-2
CDR3 protein: ASSLGALSGFQETQY

D gene: .
V gene: TRBV4-2
CDR3 protein: ASSEDRDEQF

D gene: .
V gene: TRBV29-1
CDR3 protein: SALEARSTEAF

D gene: .
V gene: TRBV4-1
CDR3 protein: VSSVATYGNEQF

D gene: .
V gene: TRBV14
CDR3 protein: DSSPDPLGEELF

D gene: .
V gene: TRBV9
CDR3 protein: ASSVGNSGNTIY

D gene: .
V gene: TRBV6-1
CDR3 protein: ASSELSRGDEAF

D gene: .
V gene: TRBV10-3
CDR3 protein: AISEESAEQF

D gene: TRBD1
V gene: TRBV28
CDR3 protein: ASREDRASTDTQY

D gene: TRBD1
V gene: TRBV12-3/TRBV12-4
CDR3 protein: PGSSGQGYELY

D gene: TRBD2
V gene: TRBV11-2
CDR3 protein: ASSAGLAISPAGELF

D gene: .
V gene: TRBV7-2
CDR3 protein: ASSLGRLLNEQF

D gene: .
V gene: TRBV12-3/TRBV12-4
CDR3 protein: ASSLVHSYYEQY

D gene: .
V gene: TRBV7-3
CDR3 protein: ASSSTGTFTLFNSPLH

D gene: TRBD1
V gene: TRBV6-1
CDR3 protein: AISEVGQSHSGNTIY

D gene: TRBD2
V gene: TRBV5-4
CDR3 protein: ASSDGLVGYNEQF

D gene: .
V gene: TRBV5-5
CDR3 protein: ASSLGLSRSNEQF

D gene: .
V gene: TRBV6-1
CDR3 protein: ASIEGSGYEQY

D gene: .
V gene: TRBV10-3
CDR3 protein: AISEVAVSPYNEQF

D gene: .
V gene: TRBV6-6
CDR3 protein: ASSYLRPVRDLYYGQY

D gene: .
V gene: TRBV6-6
CDR3 protein: ASSFGQASTDTQY